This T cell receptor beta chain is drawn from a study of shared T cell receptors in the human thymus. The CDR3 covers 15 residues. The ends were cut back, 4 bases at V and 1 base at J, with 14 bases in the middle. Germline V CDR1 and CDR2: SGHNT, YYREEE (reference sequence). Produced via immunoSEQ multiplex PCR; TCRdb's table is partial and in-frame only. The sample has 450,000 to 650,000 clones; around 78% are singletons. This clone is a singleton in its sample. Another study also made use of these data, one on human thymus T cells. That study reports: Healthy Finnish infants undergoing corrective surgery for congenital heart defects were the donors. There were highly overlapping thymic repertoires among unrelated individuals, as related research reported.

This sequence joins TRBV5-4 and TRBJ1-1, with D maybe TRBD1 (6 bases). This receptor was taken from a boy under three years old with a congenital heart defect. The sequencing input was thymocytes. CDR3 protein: CASSTETGPNTEAFF. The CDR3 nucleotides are TGTGCCAGCAGCACGGAAACAGGGCCGAACACTGAAGCTTTCTTT.